The rows below give T cell receptor beta chains drawn from one sample of a study of T cell responses to AZD1222 COVID-19 vaccine. The data were produced by immunoSEQ multiplex PCR, yet TCRdb's version contains in-frame clones alone and is incomplete. The data show about 150,000 clones, less than 90% seen once. The starting material was peripheral blood, obtained on day 0 of MenACWY control vaccination. Receptors were obtained from an adult in good health. Both conserved end residues are part of each CDR3. The D gene is left open where the match is weak. Rows give clone size only sometimes, using once, few, many, or a class for an expanded clone.

d_call,j_call,v_call,clone_size,cdr3_nt,cdr3_aa
-,TRBJ2-2,TRBV27,-,TGTGCCAGCAGTCCTAAGAGGAACACCGGGGAGCTGTTTTTT,CASSPKRNTGELFF
-,TRBJ2-5,TRBV11-2,-,TGTGCCAGCAGCTTAGGGGCGACTGCGCAAGAGACCCAGTACTTC,CASSLGATAQETQYF
TRBD2,TRBJ2-7,TRBV11-2,-,TGTGCCAGCCAGCTAATAGCGGGAGGGAATCCCCGTGGGGAGCAGTACTTC,CASQLIAGGNPRGEQYF
TRBD1,TRBJ1-1,TRBV18,once,TGTGCCAGCACCCAATCGATACAGGGGTTCGAGGGGACTGAAGCTTTCTTT,CASTQSIQGFEGTEAFF
TRBD2,TRBJ2-1,TRBV4-3,-,TGCGCCAGCAGCCAAGAATTGGGCGGGAGAGAGCAGTTCTTC,CASSQELGGREQFF
TRBD1,TRBJ1-1,TRBV19,-,TGTGCCACCCGCTCGGGACAGGGGGGAATGAACACTGAAGCTTTCTTT,CATRSGQGGMNTEAFF
TRBD1,TRBJ2-2,TRBV14,-,TGTGCCAGCAGCCTAACAGGGGGCCTCAGGACCGGGGAGCTGTTTTTT,CASSLTGGLRTGELFF
TRBD2,TRBJ2-1,TRBV20-1,-,TGCAGTGCTAGTGGGTCGAGCGGGGGGTGGAGCTCCTACAATGAGCAGTTCTTC,CSASGSSGGWSSYNEQFF
TRBD2,TRBJ2-7,TRBV6-6,-,TGTGCCAGCAGATCTCTAGCGGGAGGGAAGCTCTACGAGCAGTACTTC,CASRSLAGGKLYEQYF
TRBD1,TRBJ1-2,TRBV18,-,TGTGCCAGCTCACTGGGACAGGGGGCTAACTATGGCTACACCTTC,CASSLGQGANYGYTF
-,TRBJ2-5,TRBV5-1,-,TGCGCCAGCAGCCGCGGTGGCCAGGGGCGAGGAGAGACCCAGTACTTC,CASSRGGQGRGETQYF
-,TRBJ2-3,TRBV18,-,TGTGCCAGCTCACCCACCCCACCCTCTAGCACAGATACGCAGTATTTT,CASSPTPPSSTDTQYF
-,TRBJ1-4,TRBV9,-,TGTGCCAGCAGCGTAGAGGGGACTAATGAAAAACTGTTTTTT,CASSVEGTNEKLFF
-,TRBJ1-2,TRBV11-2,-,TGTGCCAGCGGGGAATGGGGCCGCTACACCTTC,CASGEWGRYTF
TRBD2,TRBJ2-3,TRBV6-6,-,TGTGCCAGCAGTCCCCGGGGAGCGGGGGGGCGGGTAGATACGCAGTATTTT,CASSPRGAGGRVDTQYF
-,TRBJ1-2,TRBV27,-,TGTGCCAGCAGTTCGTGGGGGTGGTCCCATGGCTACACCTTC,CASSSWGWSHGYTF
-,TRBJ2-5,TRBV2,-,TGTGCCAGCAAGGTTGTGGAGACCCAGTACTTC,CASKVVETQYF
-,TRBJ2-2,TRBV5-4,-,TGTGCCAGCAGTCCACTAGGGACCGGGGAGCTGTTTTTT,CASSPLGTGELFF
TRBD1,TRBJ1-5,TRBV19,-,TGTGCCAGTAGGTCAGGGGGTTCAAGCAATCAGCCCCAGCATTTT,CASRSGGSSNQPQHF
-,TRBJ1-1,TRBV19,-,TGTGCCAGTAGTATCGGGGTCGGGAGAACTGAAGCTTTCTTT,CASSIGVGRTEAFF
-,TRBJ1-3,TRBV5-1,-,TGCGCCAGCAGCTTGGAGGGGAGTCTTGGGGGAAACACCATATATTTT,CASSLEGSLGGNTIYF
-,TRBJ1-1,TRBV15,few,TGTGCCACCAGCAGGGTACAGCCACCTGAAGCTTTCTTT,CATSRVQPPEAFF
TRBD1,TRBJ2-1,TRBV24-1,-,TGTGCCACCAGTGATCCCCGGGACAGATACAATGAGCAGTTCTTC,CATSDPRDRYNEQFF
TRBD1,TRBJ1-2,TRBV7-9,-,TGTGCCAGCAGCGCCGGGACAGGGGATTTTAACTATGGCTACACCTTC,CASSAGTGDFNYGYTF
-,TRBJ1-6,TRBV28,few,TGTGCCAGCAGCCCGGGATTCGGCGGTAATTCACCCCTCCACTTT,CASSPGFGGNSPLHF
TRBD1,TRBJ1-3,TRBV10-3,-,TGTGCCATAAGACAGGGCGGAAACACCATATATTTT,CAIRQGGNTIYF
TRBD2,TRBJ2-1,TRBV19,once,TGTGCCAGTAGTGGGGGACTAGCCAATGAGCAGTTCTTC,CASSGGLANEQFF
-,TRBJ2-2,TRBV29-1,-,TGCAGCGTCTGGGGGCCCGGGGAGCTGTTTTTT,CSVWGPGELFF
-,TRBJ1-1,TRBV6-5,once,TGTGCCAGCAGTTACTTCGCCCACACTGAAGCTTTCTTT,CASSYFAHTEAFF
TRBD1,TRBJ1-1,TRBV7-9,-,TGTGCCAGCAGCTCGACAGGGGGCATGGGCAGGGCTTTCTTT,CASSSTGGMGRAFF
TRBD1,TRBJ1-1,TRBV2,-,TGTGCCAGCAGGGGGCGGACAGGGGGATCCGAAGCTTTCTTT,CASRGRTGGSEAFF
-,TRBJ1-5,TRBV27,-,TGTGCCAGCAGTTTATCTCACCGACGACAGCTTTATAGCAATCAGCCCCAGCATTTT,CASSLSHRRQLYSNQPQHF
-,TRBJ1-1,TRBV15,-,TGTGCCACCAGCCGTGGACAGTCCGAGGGAGCTTTCTTT,CATSRGQSEGAFF
-,TRBJ2-7,TRBV6-5,once,TGTGCCAGCAGTCCGGACGGATTGAGCTCCTACGAGCAGTACTTC,CASSPDGLSSYEQYF
-,TRBJ2-1,TRBV11-2,-,TGTGCCAGCAGCTCGCTCAAGGGTGAAAGGGGGAAAAGCTACAATGAGCAGTTCTTC,CASSSLKGERGKSYNEQFF
TRBD1,TRBJ1-2,TRBV28,-,TGTGCCAGCAGTCCATCGACAGGGTCAAACTATGGCTACACCTTC,CASSPSTGSNYGYTF
TRBD2,TRBJ2-3,TRBV10-3,-,TGTGCCATCAGTGTGAGCGGGAGGCCCACAGATACGCAGTATTTT,CAISVSGRPTDTQYF
-,TRBJ2-1,TRBV15,few,TGTGCCACCAGCAGAGTTATGGGACGAAACAATGAGCAGTTCTTC,CATSRVMGRNNEQFF
-,TRBJ2-1,TRBV9,-,TGTGCCAGCAGCGTAGAGGCTTGGGGACTGGAGCAGTTCTTC,CASSVEAWGLEQFF
TRBD1,TRBJ2-1,TRBV29-1,-,TGCAGCGTTGAGGGGACAGGGTCCTACAATGAGCAGTTCTTC,CSVEGTGSYNEQFF
TRBD1,TRBJ2-2,TRBV27,-,TGTGCCAGCAGTTTCCTGACAGGGATCGGGAACACCGGGGAGCTGTTTTTT,CASSFLTGIGNTGELFF
TRBD2,TRBJ2-1,TRBV9,-,TGTGCCAGCAACGTCCTTAGCGGGAGCGACAATGAGCAGTTCTTC,CASNVLSGSDNEQFF
TRBD1,TRBJ1-6,TRBV5-6,-,TGTGCCAGCAGCCCTGGGGGGGACAGGGCATGGTCACCCCTCCACTTT,CASSPGGDRAWSPLHF
TRBD2,TRBJ2-5,TRBV3-1/TRBV3-2,-,TGTGCCAGCAGCCAAGACACTCTAGCGGGCTTTCTTAAAGAGACCCAGTACTTC,CASSQDTLAGFLKETQYF
TRBD1,TRBJ2-5,TRBV24-1,-,TGTGCCACCAGTGCCGGACAGGGATCTTTTGGAGAGACCCAGTACTTC,CATSAGQGSFGETQYF
-,TRBJ1-4,TRBV6-5,-,TGTGCCAGCTCTCCTCTTTGGGGTGGGGAAAAACTGTTTTTT,CASSPLWGGEKLFF
-,TRBJ1-2,TRBV4-2,-,TGTGCCAGCAGCCAAGAGTCAGGGACCTACACCTTC,CASSQESGTYTF
-,TRBJ1-6,TRBV11-3,-,TGTGCCAGCAGCTCTGAGGGGGAGGGGAGCTCACCCCTCCACTTT,CASSSEGEGSSPLHF
-,TRBJ1-2,TRBV12-3/TRBV12-4,few,TGTGCCAGCAGTTTATCGGGGACGGAAGGCTACACCTTC,CASSLSGTEGYTF
-,TRBJ1-6,TRBV27,-,TGTGCCAGCAGTTTAACTGGAGGGGTCAATTCACCCCTCCACTTT,CASSLTGGVNSPLHF
TRBD1,TRBJ1-2,TRBV5-5,-,TGTGCCAGCAGCTTGGTATCAGGGGGCCGCCCCAAGTTC,CASSLVSGGRPKF
TRBD2,TRBJ2-2,TRBV7-9,-,TGTGCCAGCAGCCCTACTAGCGGGAGGGCCGGGAACGGGGAGCTGTTTTTT,CASSPTSGRAGNGELFF
-,TRBJ1-2,TRBV15,-,TGTGCCACCAGCAGAGAAACACCAAGGGGTGGTGGCTACACCTTC,CATSRETPRGGGYTF
TRBD2,TRBJ2-2,TRBV7-2,-,TGTGCCAGCAGCTCCCGACTAGCGGGGAACACCGGGGAGCTGTTTTTT,CASSSRLAGNTGELFF
-,TRBJ1-1,TRBV5-1,-,TGCGCCAGCAAAGTGGGCATGAACACTGAAGCTTTCTTT,CASKVGMNTEAFF
TRBD2,TRBJ2-1,TRBV19,-,TGTGCCAGTAGTATATTGCAACTAGCGGGAGGGTCCCCGGAGAATGAGCAGTTCTTC,CASSILQLAGGSPENEQFF
-,TRBJ2-7,TRBV4-3,-,TGCGCCAGCAGCCTTGACGCCAAGAGCTCCTACGAGCAGTACTTC,CASSLDAKSSYEQYF
-,TRBJ1-2,TRBV2,-,TGTGCCAGCAGTTCCGGGGGTAACTATGGCTACACCTTC,CASSSGGNYGYTF
-,TRBJ1-3,TRBV11-2,-,TGTGCCAGCAGCTTAGCAGGGACCGGAGTAAACACCATATATTTT,CASSLAGTGVNTIYF
-,TRBJ1-1,TRBV14,-,TGTGCCAGCAGCCCTCGATGGCGGGGGTTAGGGAGTTATGCCCACACTGAAGCTTTCTTT,CASSPRWRGLGSYAHTEAFF